The clone carrying this T cell receptor beta chain was seen a few times. TCRdb analysed the reads with MiXCR anew, one entry per CDR3 protein. The table has 630,000 or so distinct CDR3 sequences, 20% to 25% seen once. This entry belongs to a study of T cell repertoires in cytomegalovirus infection. The CDR3 contains 13 residues. The germline CDR1 and CDR2 sequences are MNHNS and SASEGT. V dropped 7 bases and J dropped 2; count of bases not matched to a gene: 5. The source is a human donor in good health (CMV status not recorded). Some clones in this sample may be carry-over from other donors' samples. This chain uses TRBV6-1 with TRBJ2-7; TRBD1 matches 7 bases. Source material: CD8+ T cells from PBMCs. This CDR3 reads CASTMGQPYEQYF. Here the CDR3 DNA reads TGTGCCAGCACTATGGGACAGCCCTACGAGCAGTACTTC.